The clone carrying this TCR beta chain was counted between two and nine times. The sample belongs to a study of blood T cell repertoires in COVID-19. The data were produced by immunoSEQ multiplex PCR, yet TCRdb's version contains in-frame clones alone and is incomplete. The data contain 150,000 to 200,000 clones, around 80% of them singletons. The CDR3 totals 11 residues. Germline V gene data show CDR1 as SNHLY and CDR2 as FYNNEI. Trimming removed 5 bases from V and 6 bases from J, with 7 bases in between. Two negative PCRs, clearance, or symptom resolution had been documented for recovered Cohort 3 donors.

The TCR comes from a man in his forties who had recovered from COVID-19. Sequenced: PBMCs or T cells enriched from blood (not recorded which). The chain combines TRBV2 with TRBJ1-2, with D tentatively TRBD1 (6 bases). DNA for the CDR3: TGTGCCAGCAGTTCAGGGGATGGCTACACCTTC. It codes for CASSSGDGYTF. The complete variable domain, with remaining parts taken from reference TRBV2 and TRBJ1-2, reads EPEVTQTPSHQVTQMGQEVILRCVPISNHLYFYWYRQILGQKVEFLVSFYNNEISEKSEIFDDQFSVERPDGSNFTLKIRSTKLEDSAMYFCASSSGDGYTFGSGTRLTVV.